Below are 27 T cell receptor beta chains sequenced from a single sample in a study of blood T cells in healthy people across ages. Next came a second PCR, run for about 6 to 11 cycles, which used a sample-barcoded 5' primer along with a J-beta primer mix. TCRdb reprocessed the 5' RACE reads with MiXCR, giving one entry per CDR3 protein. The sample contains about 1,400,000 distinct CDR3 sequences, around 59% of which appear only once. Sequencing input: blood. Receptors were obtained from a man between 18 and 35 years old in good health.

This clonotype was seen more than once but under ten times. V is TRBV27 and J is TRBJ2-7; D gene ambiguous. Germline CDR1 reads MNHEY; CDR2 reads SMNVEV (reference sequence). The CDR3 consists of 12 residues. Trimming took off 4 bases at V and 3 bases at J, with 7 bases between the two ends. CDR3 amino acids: CASSSDHYEQYF. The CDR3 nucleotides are TGTGCCAGCAGTTCCGACCACTACGAGCAGTACTTC.

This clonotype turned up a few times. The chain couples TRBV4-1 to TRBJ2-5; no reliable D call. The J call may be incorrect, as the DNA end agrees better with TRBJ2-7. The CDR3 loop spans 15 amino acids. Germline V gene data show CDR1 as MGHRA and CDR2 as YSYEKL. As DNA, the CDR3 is TGCGCCAGCAGCCAAGTGAAGGCTACATTCTACGAGCAGTACTTC. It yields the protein CASSQVKATFYEQYF.

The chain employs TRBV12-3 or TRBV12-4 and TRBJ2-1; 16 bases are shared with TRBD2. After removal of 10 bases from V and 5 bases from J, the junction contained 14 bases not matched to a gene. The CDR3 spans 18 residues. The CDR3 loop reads CANTPGLAGGPSNNEQFF. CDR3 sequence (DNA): TGTGCCAACACCCCGGGACTAGCGGGAGGGCCTTCCAACAATGAGCAGTTCTTC.

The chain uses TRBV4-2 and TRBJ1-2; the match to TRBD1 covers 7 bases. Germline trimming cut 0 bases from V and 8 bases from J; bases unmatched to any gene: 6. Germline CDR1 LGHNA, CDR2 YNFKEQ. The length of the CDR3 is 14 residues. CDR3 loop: CASSQDTGVWGYTF. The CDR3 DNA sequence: TGTGCCAGCAGCCAAGATACAGGGGTTTGGGGCTACACCTTC.

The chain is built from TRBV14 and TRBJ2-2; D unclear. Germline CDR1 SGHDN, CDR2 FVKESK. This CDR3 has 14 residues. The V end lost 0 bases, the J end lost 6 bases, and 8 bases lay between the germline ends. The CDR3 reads CASSQESGAGELFF. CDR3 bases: TGTGCCAGCAGCCAAGAATCTGGCGCCGGGGAGCTGTTTTTT.

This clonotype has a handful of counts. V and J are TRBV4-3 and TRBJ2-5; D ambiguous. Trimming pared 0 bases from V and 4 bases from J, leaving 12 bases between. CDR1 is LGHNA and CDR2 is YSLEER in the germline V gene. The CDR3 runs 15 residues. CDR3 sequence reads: CASSQEYSIRETQYF. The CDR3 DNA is TGCGCCAGCAGCCAAGAGTATTCTATTAGAGAGACCCAGTACTTC.

The CDR3 spells CSAPGQKNTEAFF. DNA of the CDR3: TGCAGCGCCCCGGGACAGAAGAACACTGAAGCTTTCTTT. The chain combines TRBV29-1 with TRBJ1-1, with 7 bases fitting TRBD1. CDR1 SQVTM and CDR2 ANQGSEA come from the germline V gene. The CDR3 loop spans 13 amino acids. Trimming took 7 bases from V and 1 from J; bases not matched to a gene: 6. Full variable domain (missing parts from reference TRBV29-1 and TRBJ1-1): SAVISQKPSRDICQRGTSLTIQCQVDSQVTMMFWYRQQPGQSLTLIATANQGSEATYESGFVIDKFPISRPNLTFSTLTVSNMSPEDSSIYLCSAPGQKNTEAFFGQGTRLTVV.

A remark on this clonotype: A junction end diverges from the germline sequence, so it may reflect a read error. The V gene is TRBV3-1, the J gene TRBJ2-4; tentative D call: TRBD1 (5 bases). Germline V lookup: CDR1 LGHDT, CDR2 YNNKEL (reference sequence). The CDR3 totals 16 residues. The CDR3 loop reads CASSQELSGPPNSQYF. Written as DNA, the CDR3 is TGTGCCAGCAGCCAAGAACTTTCAGGGCCCCCAAACAGTCAGTACTTC.

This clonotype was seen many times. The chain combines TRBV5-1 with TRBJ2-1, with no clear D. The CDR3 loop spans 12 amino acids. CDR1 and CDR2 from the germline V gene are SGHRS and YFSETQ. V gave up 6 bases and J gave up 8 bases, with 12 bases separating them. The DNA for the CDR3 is TGCGCCAGCAAATATATCGAGGATGAGCAGTTCTTC. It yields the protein CASKYIEDEQFF.

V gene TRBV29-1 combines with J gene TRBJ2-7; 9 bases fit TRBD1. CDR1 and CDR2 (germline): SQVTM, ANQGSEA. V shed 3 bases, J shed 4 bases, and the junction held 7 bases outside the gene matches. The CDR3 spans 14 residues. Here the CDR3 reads CSVDLGTGIYEQYF. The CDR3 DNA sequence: TGCAGCGTTGACTTAGGGACAGGGATTTACGAGCAGTACTTC.

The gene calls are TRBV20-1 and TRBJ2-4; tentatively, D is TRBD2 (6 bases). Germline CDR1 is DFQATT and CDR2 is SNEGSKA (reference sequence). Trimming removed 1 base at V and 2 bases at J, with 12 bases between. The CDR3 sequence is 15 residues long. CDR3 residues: CSARGDSDSKNIQYF. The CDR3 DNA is TGCAGTGCTAGAGGGGACTCGGACTCCAAAAACATTCAGTACTTC.

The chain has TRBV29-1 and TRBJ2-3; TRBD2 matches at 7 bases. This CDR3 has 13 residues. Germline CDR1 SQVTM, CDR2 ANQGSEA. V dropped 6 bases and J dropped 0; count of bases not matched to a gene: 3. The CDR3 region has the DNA TGCAGCGTAGCGGGGCTAAGCACAGATACGCAGTATTTT. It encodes CSVAGLSTDTQYF.

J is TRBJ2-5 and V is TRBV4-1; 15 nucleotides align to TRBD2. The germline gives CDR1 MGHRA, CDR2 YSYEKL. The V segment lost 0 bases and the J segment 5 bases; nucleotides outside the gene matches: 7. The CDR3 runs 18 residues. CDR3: CASSQDRGLAGGRETQYF. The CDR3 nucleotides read TGCGCCAGCAGCCAAGATAGGGGACTAGCGGGGGGCCGCGAGACCCAGTACTTC.

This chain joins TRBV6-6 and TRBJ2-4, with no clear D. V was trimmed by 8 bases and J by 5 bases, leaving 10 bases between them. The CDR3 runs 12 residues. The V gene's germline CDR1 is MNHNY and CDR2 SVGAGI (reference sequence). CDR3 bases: TGTGCCAGCGTAGGCCATCAAAACATTCAGTACTTC. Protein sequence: CASVGHQNIQYF.

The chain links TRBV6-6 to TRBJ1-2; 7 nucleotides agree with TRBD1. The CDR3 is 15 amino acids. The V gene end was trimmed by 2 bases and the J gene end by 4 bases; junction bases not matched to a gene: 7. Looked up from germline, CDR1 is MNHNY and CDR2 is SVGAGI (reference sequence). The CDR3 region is CASSYGAGDSYGYTF. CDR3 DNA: TGTGCCAGCAGTTACGGGGCCGGGGACAGCTATGGCTACACCTTC.

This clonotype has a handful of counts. This CDR3 reads CASGFGDEQYF. CDR3 nucleotides: TGTGCTAGTGGTTTTGGGGACGAGCAGTACTTC. The genes are TRBV12-5 and TRBJ2-7; D is unresolved. The germline V gene has CDR1 LGHNT and CDR2 FRNRAP. The V gene lost 3 bases and the J gene lost 5 bases, with 5 bases spanning the gap. This CDR3 has 11 amino acids.

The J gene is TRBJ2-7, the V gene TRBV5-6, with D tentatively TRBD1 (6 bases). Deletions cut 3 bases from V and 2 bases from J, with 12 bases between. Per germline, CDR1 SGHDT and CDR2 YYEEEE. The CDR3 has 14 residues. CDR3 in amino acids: CASSSGTFAYEQYF. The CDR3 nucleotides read TGTGCCAGCAGCTCCGGGACATTCGCCTACGAGCAGTACTTC.

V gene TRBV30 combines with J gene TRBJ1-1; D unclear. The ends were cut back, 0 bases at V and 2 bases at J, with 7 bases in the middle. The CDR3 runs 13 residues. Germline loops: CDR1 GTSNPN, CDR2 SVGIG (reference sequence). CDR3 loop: CAWSVRTNTEAFF. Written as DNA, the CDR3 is TGTGCCTGGAGTGTAAGGACTAACACTGAAGCTTTCTTT.

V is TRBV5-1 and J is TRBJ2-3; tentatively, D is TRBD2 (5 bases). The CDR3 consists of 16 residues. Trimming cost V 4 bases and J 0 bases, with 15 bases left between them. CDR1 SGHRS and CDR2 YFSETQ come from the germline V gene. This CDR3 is CASSLEAAPSTDTQYF. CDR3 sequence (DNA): TGCGCCAGCAGCCTCGAAGCGGCTCCTAGCACAGATACGCAGTATTTT.

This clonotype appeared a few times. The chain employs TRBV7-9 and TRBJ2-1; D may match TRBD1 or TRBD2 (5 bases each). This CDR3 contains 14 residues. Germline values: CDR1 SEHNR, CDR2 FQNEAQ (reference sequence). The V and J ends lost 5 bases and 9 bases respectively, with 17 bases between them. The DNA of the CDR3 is TGTGCCAGCAGCCCACCGGCACAGAGGGGTGAGCAGTTCTTC. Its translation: CASSPPAQRGEQFF.

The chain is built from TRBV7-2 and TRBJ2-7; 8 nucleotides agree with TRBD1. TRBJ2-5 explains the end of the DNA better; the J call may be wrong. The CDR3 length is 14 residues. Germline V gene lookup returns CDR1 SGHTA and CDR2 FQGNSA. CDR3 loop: CASSFGQGSETQYF. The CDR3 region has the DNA TGTGCCAGCAGCTTCGGACAGGGATCCGAGACCCAGTACTTC.

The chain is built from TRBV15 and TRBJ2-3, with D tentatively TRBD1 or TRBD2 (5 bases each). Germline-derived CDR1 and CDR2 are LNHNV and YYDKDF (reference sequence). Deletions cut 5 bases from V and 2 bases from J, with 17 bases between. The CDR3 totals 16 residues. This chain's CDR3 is CATSGQRGSLTDTQYF. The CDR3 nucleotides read TGTGCCACCAGCGGACAACGGGGCTCTCTCACAGATACGCAGTATTTT.

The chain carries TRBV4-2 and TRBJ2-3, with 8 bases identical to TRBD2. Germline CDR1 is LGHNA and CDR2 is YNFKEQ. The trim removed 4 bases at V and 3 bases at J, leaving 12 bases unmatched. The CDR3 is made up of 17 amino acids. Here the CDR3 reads CASSLGPATSDTDTQYF. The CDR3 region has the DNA TGTGCCAGCAGCCTAGGTCCTGCGACTAGCGATACAGATACGCAGTATTTT.

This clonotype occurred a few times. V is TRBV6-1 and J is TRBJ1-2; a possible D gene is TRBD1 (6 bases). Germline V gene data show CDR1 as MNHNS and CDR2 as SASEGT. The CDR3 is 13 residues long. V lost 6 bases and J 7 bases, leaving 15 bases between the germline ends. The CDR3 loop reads CASRTIQGCGYTF. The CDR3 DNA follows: TGTGCCAGCAGGACGATACAGGGATGTGGCTACACCTTC.

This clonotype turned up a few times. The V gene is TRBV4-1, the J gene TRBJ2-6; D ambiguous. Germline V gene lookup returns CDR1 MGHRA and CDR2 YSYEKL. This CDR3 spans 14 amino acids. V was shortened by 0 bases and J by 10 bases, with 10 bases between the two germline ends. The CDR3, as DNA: TGCGCCAGCAGCCAAGAGGGCAGGCAAAACGTCCTGACTTTC. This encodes CASSQEGRQNVLTF.

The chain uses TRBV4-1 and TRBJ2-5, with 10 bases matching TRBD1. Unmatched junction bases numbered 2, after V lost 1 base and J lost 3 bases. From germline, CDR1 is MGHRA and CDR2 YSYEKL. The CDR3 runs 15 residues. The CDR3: CASSQATGGEETQYF. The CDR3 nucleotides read TGCGCCAGCAGCCAAGCGACAGGGGGCGAAGAGACCCAGTACTTC.

The CDR3 DNA reads as TGTGCCAGCAGTGGGACAGGCCTTAATGAAAAACTGTTTTTT. Its protein is CASSGTGLNEKLFF. The chain employs TRBV5-5 and TRBJ1-4, with TRBD1 matching over 8 bases. Germline assignment: CDR1 SGHKS and CDR2 YYEKEE (reference sequence). The length of the CDR3 is 14 residues. V shed 5 bases and J 4 bases; nucleotides not matched to a gene: 4. The entire variable domain, with the rest obtained from reference TRBV5-5 and TRBJ1-4, is as follows: DAGVTQSPTHLIKTRGQQVTLRCSPISGHKSVSWYQQVLGQGPQFIFQYYEKEERGRGNFPDRFSARQFPNYSSELNVNALLLGDSALYLCASSGTGLNEKLFFGSGTQLSVL.